Each of the 30 T cell receptor beta chains below was sequenced from the same sample in a study of CD8 T cells in Susac syndrome. RNA, at roughly 0.45 to 1 ug, was reverse transcribed with random hexamers. TCRdb reprocessed the immunoSEQ multiplex PCR reads via MiXCR and lists one record per CDR3 protein. The data contain roughly 150,000 distinct CDR3 sequences, about 94% of them singletons. Sequenced: CD8+ T cells from PBMCs. The origin of the receptors is a human donor with multiple sclerosis.

The V call is TRBV2, the J call TRBJ2-5; D uncertain. Looked up from germline, CDR1 is SNHLY and CDR2 is FYNNEI. This CDR3 has 13 amino acids. The V end lost 3 bases, the J end lost 3 bases, and 8 bases lay between the germline ends. The CDR3 protein is CASSEARKETQYF. CDR3 nucleotides: TGTGCCAGCAGTGAGGCTAGGAAAGAGACCCAGTACTTC.

The chain couples TRBV13 to TRBJ2-5; D might be TRBD1 or TRBD2, each matching 6 bases. Trimming shortened V by 7 bases and J by 4 bases, and 19 bases separated the two germline ends. The CDR3 is 15 amino acids. CDR1 and CDR2 (germline): PRHDT, FYEKMQ (reference sequence). Here the CDR3 reads CASTPRGALLETQYF. The CDR3 DNA sequence: TGTGCCAGCACCCCGAGGGGGGCGCTCTTAGAGACCCAGTACTTC.

The chain couples TRBV5-6 to TRBJ2-5; 7 bases map to TRBD1. With V trimmed by 7 bases and J by 5 bases, 5 bases remained unmatched. This CDR3 has 12 residues. Germline CDR1 and CDR2: SGHDT and YYEEEE. CDR3 sequence (DNA): TGTGCCAGCGGCGACAGGGATGAGACCCAGTACTTC. This gives the protein CASGDRDETQYF.

V and J are TRBV20-1 and TRBJ1-6; 9 nucleotides align to TRBD1. The V and J ends lost 6 bases and 8 bases, in that order; junction bases with no gene match: 8. CDR3 size: 14 residues. Germline CDR1 and CDR2: DFQATT and SNEGSKA (reference sequence). The CDR3 reads CSAYGTGIDSPLHF. The DNA for the CDR3 is TGCAGTGCCTACGGGACAGGGATCGATTCACCCCTCCACTTT.

As DNA, the CDR3 is TGTGCCTGGAGTGTTAAGTACAGCTCCTACGAGCAGTACTTC. Encoded protein: CAWSVKYSSYEQYF. This chain joins TRBV30 and TRBJ2-7; D is ambiguous. The CDR3 has 14 residues. The V end was cut by 0 bases, the J end by 0 bases, with 9 bases between. Per the germline V gene, CDR1 is GTSNPN and CDR2 is SVGIG (reference sequence).

The rearrangement joins TRBV9 to TRBJ2-5, with no clear D. V dropped 0 bases and J dropped 2 bases, with 11 bases sitting between them. The CDR3 spans 15 residues. CDR1 SGDLS and CDR2 YYNGEE come from the germline V gene. The CDR3 sequence is CASSVEAALQETQYF. The CDR3 nucleotides are TGTGCCAGCAGCGTAGAAGCAGCGCTACAAGAGACCCAGTACTTC.

V is TRBV6-5 and J is TRBJ1-1; weak D call: TRBD1 (5 bases). Trimming took 5 bases from V and 0 from J, leaving 13 bases between them. This CDR3 is built from 15 residues. In germline, CDR1 is MNHEY, CDR2 SVGAGI. The CDR3 loop is CASSQRQFMNTEAFF. The CDR3 DNA sequence: TGTGCCAGCAGTCAACGACAGTTCATGAACACTGAAGCTTTCTTT.

V is TRBV7-2 and J is TRBJ1-4; tentative D call: TRBD1 (6 bases). Germline loops: CDR1 SGHTA, CDR2 FQGNSA. There are 15 residues in the CDR3. The V end lost 5 bases, the J end lost 4 bases, and 14 bases lay between the germline ends. The CDR3 loop reads CASSPGQQFNEKLFF. DNA of the CDR3: TGTGCCAGCAGCCCCGGACAGCAGTTTAATGAAAAACTGTTTTTT. Looking up the rest from reference TRBV7-2 and TRBJ1-4 gives the full variable domain: GAGVSQSPSNKVTEKGKDVELRCDPISGHTALYWYRQSLGQGLEFLIYFQGNSAPDKSGLPSDRFSAERTGGSVSTLTIQRTQQEDSAVYLCASSPGQQFNEKLFFGSGTQLSVL.

The V and J genes are TRBV7-2 and TRBJ2-7; 9 nucleotides line up with TRBD1. CDR1 and CDR2 from the germline V gene are SGHTA and FQGNSA. This CDR3 is built from 17 residues. With V trimmed by 5 bases and J by 3 bases, 14 bases remained unmatched. The CDR3 spells CASSPGPTGGAFYEQYF. In DNA form, the CDR3 reads TGTGCCAGCAGCCCAGGGCCTACAGGGGGCGCTTTCTACGAGCAGTACTTC.

The chain combines TRBV18 with TRBJ2-1; 7 bases are a match to TRBD2. The CDR3 is made up of 15 amino acids. From germline, CDR1 is KGHSH and CDR2 LQKENI. V dropped 3 bases and J dropped 2; count of bases not matched to a gene: 4. The CDR3 DNA is TGTGCCAGCTCACCTCCTGCGGGGGCCTACAATGAGCAGTTCTTC. It translates to CASSPPAGAYNEQFF.

This clonotype is a singleton in its sample. The chain employs TRBV27 and TRBJ2-1; 7 bases agree with TRBD1. V lost 3 bases, J lost 5 bases, and 4 bases stayed unmatched. Germline V lookup: CDR1 MNHEY, CDR2 SMNVEV (reference sequence). There are 14 residues in the CDR3. The DNA of the CDR3 is TGTGCCAGCAGTTTGGGGACAGCGAACAATGAGCAGTTCTTC. This translates into CASSLGTANNEQFF.

This chain joins TRBV9 and TRBJ2-5; D unclear. Germline V gene lookup returns CDR1 SGDLS and CDR2 YYNGEE. This CDR3 is built from 15 residues. The germline V and J ends were trimmed by 0 bases and 5 bases, with 14 bases remaining between them. The CDR3 bases are TGTGCCAGCAGCGTAGATACTCTCAACGCGGAGACCCAGTACTTC. It yields the protein CASSVDTLNAETQYF.

This chain uses TRBV5-6 with TRBJ1-2; D perhaps matches TRBD1 (6 bases). The CDR3 covers 17 residues. V lost 6 bases, J lost 3 bases, and 24 bases lay in between. Germline V gives CDR1 SGHDT, CDR2 YYEEEE. CDR3 amino acids: CASTPPQRVRGDYGYTF. CDR3 nucleotides: TGTGCCAGCACCCCACCCCAAAGGGTCAGGGGAGACTATGGCTACACCTTC. The variable domain in full, completed from reference TRBV5-6 and TRBJ1-2, reads DAGVTQSPTHLIKTRGQQVTLRCSPKSGHDTVSWYQQALGQGPQFIFQYYEEEERQRGNFPDRFSGHQFPNYSSELNVNALLLGDSALYLCASTPPQRVRGDYGYTFGSGTRLTVV.

CDR3 sequence: CATSRTGNQPQHF. The CDR3 nucleotides read TGTGCCACCAGCAGGACAGGCAATCAGCCCCAGCATTTT. The V and J genes are TRBV15 and TRBJ1-5; D perhaps matches TRBD1 (5 bases). CDR3 length: 13 residues. Trimming left V 3 bases short and J 2 bases short, with 5 bases between. The germline CDR1 and CDR2 sequences are LNHNV and YYDKDF (reference sequence).

The rearrangement links TRBV20-1 to TRBJ1-2; D unclear. Germline V gene data show CDR1 as DFQATT and CDR2 as SNEGSKA (reference sequence). V lost 0 bases and J 8 bases, leaving 16 bases between the germline ends. The CDR3 runs 14 residues. As DNA, the CDR3 is TGCAGTGCTAGAGATTTCGATGGCCCGGGGGGCTACACCTTC. It translates to CSARDFDGPGGYTF.

In this sample, this clonotype turned up once. The chain is built from TRBV13 and TRBJ1-1; D uncertain. The germline gives CDR1 PRHDT, CDR2 FYEKMQ (reference sequence). This CDR3 region has 15 residues. V shed 5 bases and J shed 3 bases, with 16 bases lying between them. The CDR3 region has the DNA TGTGCCAGCAGCCTCCTGACGGTAGGACACACTGAAGCTTTCTTT. It specifies CASSLLTVGHTEAFF.

The chain carries TRBV7-6 and TRBJ1-1, with TRBD1 identical over 8 bases. In germline, CDR1 is SGHVS, CDR2 FNYEAQ. V was pared by 3 bases and J by 4 bases, with 7 bases of the junction left unmatched. CDR3 length: 15 residues. The CDR3 loop reads CASSFQTGEVTEAFF. DNA for the CDR3: TGTGCCAGCAGCTTTCAGACAGGGGAGGTCACTGAAGCTTTCTTT.

This chain joins TRBV2 and TRBJ1-5, with D tentatively TRBD1 (6 bases). Trimming removed 4 bases from V and 3 bases from J, with 13 bases in between. CDR3 size: 15 residues. Germline V CDR1 and CDR2: SNHLY, FYNNEI. The CDR3 here is CASSAFRGPNQPQHF. CDR3 DNA: TGTGCCAGCAGTGCCTTCAGGGGCCCCAATCAGCCCCAGCATTTT.

J is TRBJ2-1 and V is TRBV4-2; D may be TRBD1 or TRBD2 (5 bases each). This CDR3 spans 16 amino acids. Per germline, CDR1 LGHNA and CDR2 YNFKEQ. Trimming took 1 base from V and 5 from J, leaving 15 bases between them. CDR3 nucleotides: TGTGCCAGCAGCCAAGTTGAGAGGGGCCCAAACAATGAGCAGTTCTTC. Translation gives CASSQVERGPNNEQFF.

This clonotype was picked up one time. The rearrangement links TRBV13 to TRBJ2-1; D is possibly TRBD1 (6 bases). Germline CDR1 PRHDT, CDR2 FYEKMQ (reference sequence). With 7 bases removed from V and 0 bases from J, the gap between germline ends came to 22 bases. This CDR3 has 18 amino acids. Here the CDR3 reads CASTQLTTGSRSYNEQFF. The CDR3 DNA reads as TGTGCCAGCACCCAACTTACTACAGGGAGCCGCTCCTACAATGAGCAGTTCTTC.

V usage is TRBV6-1 and J usage is TRBJ2-7; no firm D call. The germline gives CDR1 MNHNS, CDR2 SASEGT. V lost 2 bases to trimming and J lost 3 bases, with 11 bases between them. There are 14 residues in the CDR3. The CDR3 DNA sequence: TGTGCCAGCAGTGAAACGGTCTGGGGCTACGAGCAGTACTTC. Its translation is CASSETVWGYEQYF.

The chain recombines TRBV5-4 with TRBJ2-2, with 7 positions matching TRBD2. The CDR3 is 11 amino acids. Germline V lookup: CDR1 SGHNT, CDR2 YYREEE (reference sequence). After removal of 9 bases from V and 7 bases from J, the junction contained 3 bases not matched to a gene. The CDR3 protein is CATGGDGELFF. DNA of the CDR3: TGTGCCACGGGAGGAGACGGGGAGCTGTTTTTT.

The rearrangement links TRBV29-1 to TRBJ2-3; 15 positions agree with TRBD2. The length of the CDR3 is 18 residues. Germline V gives CDR1 SQVTM, CDR2 ANQGSEA. The V and J ends lost 6 bases and 0 bases, in that order; junction bases with no gene match: 10. The CDR3 DNA reads TGCAGCGTAGCCCCGGGACTAGCGGGGGGCCCTAGCACAGATACGCAGTATTTT. The encoded protein is CSVAPGLAGGPSTDTQYF.

In nucleotides, the CDR3 is TGTGCCAGCAGCCAAGAACGGACTACCACCTACGAGCAGTACTTC. It translates to CASSQERTTTYEQYF. This chain joins TRBV4-2 and TRBJ2-7; D is possibly TRBD2 (6 bases). The V end was cut by 0 bases, the J end by 2 bases, with 11 bases between. CDR1 LGHNA and CDR2 YNFKEQ come from the germline V gene. The CDR3 has 15 amino acids.

The chain combines TRBV25-1 with TRBJ1-3; 7 bases are shared with TRBD1. The CDR3 sequence is 16 residues long. Germline V gene data show CDR1 as MGHDK and CDR2 as SYGVNS. The J segment lost 2 bases and the V segment lost 3 bases, leaving 7 bases of the junction unmatched. Here the CDR3 reads CASSELTGTTGNTIYF. The CDR3 region has the DNA TGTGCCAGCAGTGAGTTGACAGGGACGACTGGAAACACCATATATTTT.

V gene TRBV28 combines with J gene TRBJ2-1; tentatively, D is TRBD2 (6 bases). The germline CDR1 and CDR2 sequences are MDHEN and SYDVKM. This CDR3 comprises 11 residues. V gave up 5 bases and J gave up 10 bases, with 9 bases separating them. The DNA of the CDR3 is TGTGCCAGCAGTAGTGCGGGGGAGCAGTTCTTC. Its translation is CASSSAGEQFF.

This clonotype was counted once. The chain links TRBV27 to TRBJ2-3; 11 bases fit TRBD1. The germline CDR1 and CDR2 sequences are MNHEY and SMNVEV (reference sequence). V was clipped by 5 bases and J by 5 bases; unmatched bases: 6. CDR3 size: 15 residues. CDR3 region: CASSPRDRGIDTQYF. The CDR3 DNA is TGTGCCAGCAGTCCCCGGGACAGGGGGATAGATACGCAGTATTTT.

This chain joins TRBV10-3 and TRBJ2-5, with a weak D call TRBD2 (6 bases). From germline, CDR1 is ENHRY and CDR2 SYGVKD. The V end lost 3 bases, the J end lost 7 bases, and 6 bases lay between the germline ends. CDR3 length: 11 amino acids. CDR3 DNA: TGTGCCATCAGTGATAGCGGGACCCAGTACTTC. Protein sequence: CAISDSGTQYF.

This chain connects TRBV29-1 to TRBJ1-5; D may be TRBD1 (6 bases). Germline lookup yields CDR1 SQVTM and CDR2 ANQGSEA. Trimming took off 2 bases at V and 5 bases at J, with 13 bases between the two ends. The CDR3 contains 14 residues. The DNA of the CDR3 is TGCAGCGTTGAATCCGGGGAGGGGGATCAGCCCCAGCATTTT. Protein: CSVESGEGDQPQHF.

This clonotype was recorded only once. CDR3 in DNA: TGTGCCATAGGGATCACCTACAATGAGCAGTTCTTC. This codes for CAIGITYNEQFF. The chain uses TRBV10-3 and TRBJ2-1, with D hard to call. In germline, CDR1 is ENHRY, CDR2 SYGVKD. V lost 9 bases to trimming and J lost 2 bases, with 8 bases between them. The length of the CDR3 is 12 residues.